This T cell receptor (beta chain) is drawn from a study of blood T cell repertoires in COVID-19. Across the whole study: The United States, Italy and Spain supplied acute and convalescent COVID-19 samples. The analysed material was cDNA or gDNA that came from T cells, B-cell-depleted T cells, or PBMCs.

CDR3 length: 15 amino acids. The germline V gene encodes CDR1 KGHSH and CDR2 LQKENI. V shed 0 bases, J shed 5 bases, and the junction held 6 bases outside the gene matches. Recruits, aged roughly 18 to 90 years, lived in approximately 26 US areas. How the authors handled the data: Reference gene primer amplification in the assay estimated nucleated cell counts. Repertoires were generated with immunoSEQ multiplex PCR, while TCRdb's copy carries only in-frame clones and drops some. The DNA was the basis for D and trimming; V, J and clone size are from that table. The data show 300,000 to 400,000 clones, over 75% seen once.

The clonotype comes from a woman aged 30 to 39 with acute COVID-19. The chain couples TRBV18 to TRBJ2-7; 8 nucleotides align to TRBD1. Sample: PBMCs or T cells enriched from blood (not recorded which). In DNA form, the CDR3 reads TGTGCCAGCTCACCACCGTATGGACAGGGCCACGAGCAGTACTTC. As protein: CASSPPYGQGHEQYF.